The 6 T cell receptor beta chains listed next were all sequenced from one sample in a study of cytomegalovirus exposure and HLA in healthy donors. The PCR employed 60 Vbeta primers together with 13 Jbeta primers. Generated by immunoSEQ multiplex PCR, the TCRdb table keeps only in-frame clones and is missing some. The listing records 70,000 to 80,000 clones. The source material was PBMCs. The receptors derive from a man aged 35 to 55 in good health and CMV-seronegative.

The chain carries TRBV5-1 and TRBJ1-1; D not certain. The CDR3 is made up of 12 amino acids. The V end was cut by 4 bases, the J end by 8 bases, with 12 bases between. Germline lookup yields CDR1 SGHRS and CDR2 YFSETQ. The CDR3 here is CASSGEQTEAFF. CDR3 nucleotide sequence: TGCGCCAGCAGCGGCGAACAGACGGAAGCTTTCTTT.

The rearrangement links TRBV6-1 to TRBJ2-7; 10 bases map to TRBD2. Germline values: CDR1 MNHNS, CDR2 SASEGT. The J segment lost 2 bases and the V segment lost 7 bases, leaving 5 bases of the junction unmatched. The CDR3 covers 14 residues. Written as DNA, the CDR3 is TGTGCCAGCATCCGAAGCGGGGGGGCCTACGAGCAGTACTTC. Encoded protein: CASIRSGGAYEQYF.

The genes are TRBV7-9 and TRBJ2-1, with 8 bases identical to TRBD1. The CDR3 extends over 17 amino acids. V lost 5 bases to trimming and J lost 0 bases; unmatched junction nucleotides: 9. Per germline, CDR1 SEHNR and CDR2 FQNEAQ (reference sequence). The CDR3 reads CASSDDTGGSSYNEQFF. CDR3 DNA: TGTGCCAGCAGCGACGACACAGGGGGGAGCTCCTACAATGAGCAGTTCTTC.

V is TRBV4-2 and J is TRBJ2-1, with D maybe TRBD2 (6 bases). The CDR3 contains 17 residues. V shed 2 bases and J shed 4 bases, with 18 bases lying between them. Germline V gives CDR1 LGHNA, CDR2 YNFKEQ. CDR3 loop: CASSQPSGRGTYNEQFF. The CDR3 DNA reads as TGTGCCAGCAGCCAACCGAGCGGTCGGGGGACTTACAATGAGCAGTTCTTC.

CDR3 in amino acids: CAWSGQLFGANVLTF. CDR3 sequence (DNA): TGTGCCTGGAGTGGACAGTTATTTGGGGCCAACGTCCTGACTTTC. The gene calls are TRBV30 and TRBJ2-6; D possibly corresponds to TRBD1 (5 bases). The germline V gene encodes CDR1 GTSNPN and CDR2 SVGIG (reference sequence). The CDR3 is made up of 15 amino acids. V was shortened by 1 base and J by 3 bases, with 10 bases between the two germline ends.

The chain couples TRBV28 to TRBJ1-2; weak D call: TRBD1 (6 bases). The germline gives CDR1 MDHEN, CDR2 SYDVKM. The CDR3 sequence is 12 residues long. Trimming shortened V by 6 bases and J by 4 bases, and 9 bases separated the two germline ends. The chain's CDR3 is CASRPDSYGYTF. CDR3 nucleotides: TGTGCCAGCAGACCGGACAGCTATGGCTACACCTTC.